Listed below are T cell receptor beta chains from one sample, sequenced in a study of post-analysis software for immune sequencing data. TCRdb re-analysed the PCR reads in MiXCR, keeping a single row per CDR3 protein. The sample has about 430,000 distinct CDR3 sequences, about 39% seen once. The material sequenced was blood. All receptors come from a girl aged 2-15 years with multiple sclerosis. CDR3s include the opening cysteine and the closing phenylalanine or tryptophan. The D gene is left open where the match is weak. Size values are once, few and many counts, or a class for expanded clones, and some rows have none.

cdr3_aa: CSARKVGLFF
cdr3_nt: TGCAGTGCTAGGAAAGTGGGACTGTTTTTT
d_call: .
clone_size: .
j_call: TRBJ1-4
v_call: TRBV20-1

cdr3_aa: CASSQPGLAGNEQFF
cdr3_nt: TGTGCCAGCAGTCAGCCGGGACTAGCGGGGAATGAGCAGTTCTTC
d_call: TRBD2
clone_size: few
j_call: TRBJ2-1
v_call: TRBV7-9

cdr3_aa: CASSARDRQFF
cdr3_nt: TGTGCCAGCAGTGCCCGGGACAGGCAGTTCTTC
d_call: TRBD1
clone_size: .
j_call: TRBJ2-1
v_call: TRBV6-1

cdr3_aa: CASSLTAQGSNEQFF
cdr3_nt: TGCGCCAGCAGCCTTACCGCACAGGGATCCAATGAGCAGTTCTTC
d_call: .
clone_size: .
j_call: TRBJ2-1
v_call: TRBV4-3

cdr3_aa: CASSEFKADYGYTF
cdr3_nt: TGTGCCAGCAGTGAGTTTAAGGCTGACTATGGCTACACCTTC
d_call: .
clone_size: .
j_call: TRBJ1-2
v_call: TRBV6-1

cdr3_aa: CASSLTVNTEAFF
cdr3_nt: TGTGCCAGCAGTTTAACAGTGAACACTGAAGCTTTCTTT
d_call: .
clone_size: many
j_call: TRBJ1-1
v_call: TRBV12-3/TRBV12-4

cdr3_aa: CASSFAPQETQYF
cdr3_nt: TGTGCCAGCAGCTTTGCACCACAAGAGACCCAGTACTTC
d_call: .
clone_size: few
j_call: TRBJ2-5
v_call: TRBV7-3

cdr3_aa: CASSGDAVYGYTF
cdr3_nt: TGTGCCAGCAGCGGGGACGCCGTCTATGGCTACACCTTC
d_call: .
clone_size: .
j_call: TRBJ1-2
v_call: TRBV5-6

cdr3_aa: CASSLYRVGSYEQYF
cdr3_nt: TGTGCCAGCAGTTTATATAGGGTGGGTTCCTACGAGCAGTACTTC
d_call: .
clone_size: few
j_call: TRBJ2-7
v_call: TRBV28

cdr3_aa: CSATPRDSYSYEQYF
cdr3_nt: TGCAGTGCTACCCCTAGGGACTCCTATTCCTACGAGCAGTACTTC
d_call: .
clone_size: few
j_call: TRBJ2-7
v_call: TRBV20-1

cdr3_aa: CASSLLRASGGAGNEQFF
cdr3_nt: TGTGCCAGCAGCTTACTCCGAGCTAGCGGGGGGGCAGGCAATGAGCAGTTCTTC
d_call: TRBD2
clone_size: .
j_call: TRBJ2-1
v_call: TRBV7-6

cdr3_aa: CASSAGTRETQYF
cdr3_nt: TGTGCCAGCAGCGCCGGGACACGGGAGACCCAGTACTTC
d_call: .
clone_size: few
j_call: TRBJ2-5
v_call: TRBV9

cdr3_aa: CASSLGHNEQFF
cdr3_nt: TGTGCCAGCAGCTTAGGCCACAATGAGCAGTTCTTC
d_call: .
clone_size: many
j_call: TRBJ2-1
v_call: TRBV11-2

cdr3_aa: CASSSYPTSLVGNEQFF
cdr3_nt: TGTGCCAGCTCGTCTTACCCCACTAGTTTAGTGGGCAATGAGCAGTTCTTC
d_call: .
clone_size: .
j_call: TRBJ2-1
v_call: TRBV27

cdr3_aa: CASSRDSPLPYNEQFF
cdr3_nt: TGTGCCAGTAGTAGGGACAGCCCCCTACCTTACAATGAGCAGTTCTTC
d_call: TRBD1
clone_size: .
j_call: TRBJ2-1
v_call: TRBV19

cdr3_aa: CSVEGTGGDTQYF
cdr3_nt: TGCAGCGTTGAAGGGACAGGGGGAGATACGCAGTATTTT
d_call: TRBD1
clone_size: .
j_call: TRBJ2-3
v_call: TRBV29-1

cdr3_aa: CASSGNTPGLANYGYTF
cdr3_nt: TGTGCCAGCAGCGGAAACACTCCAGGGCTAGCTAACTATGGCTACACCTTC
d_call: .
clone_size: .
j_call: TRBJ1-2
v_call: TRBV9

cdr3_aa: CSASFSGSSYEQYF
cdr3_nt: TGCAGTGCTAGCTTTAGCGGGAGCTCCTACGAGCAGTACTTC
d_call: TRBD2
clone_size: few
j_call: TRBJ2-7
v_call: TRBV20-1

cdr3_aa: CASSNLRQVHNEQFF
cdr3_nt: TGTGCCAGCAGCAATCTACGACAGGTCCACAATGAGCAGTTCTTC
d_call: .
clone_size: few
j_call: TRBJ2-1
v_call: TRBV12-3/TRBV12-4

cdr3_aa: CASSQDRLGSYNEQFF
cdr3_nt: TGCGCCAGCAGCCAAGACAGGTTGGGCTCCTACAATGAGCAGTTCTTC
d_call: .
clone_size: .
j_call: TRBJ2-1
v_call: TRBV4-3

cdr3_aa: CAISHNSGSSYNEQFF
cdr3_nt: TGTGCCATCAGCCACAATAGCGGGAGTTCTTACAATGAGCAGTTCTTC
d_call: TRBD2
clone_size: .
j_call: TRBJ2-1
v_call: TRBV10-3

cdr3_aa: CASSLARSGRAREQYF
cdr3_nt: TGTGCCAGCAGCTTAGCCCGAAGCGGGAGGGCCAGGGAGCAGTACTTC
d_call: TRBD2
clone_size: .
j_call: TRBJ2-5
v_call: TRBV7-2

cdr3_aa: CSARLGRGYQETQYF
cdr3_nt: TGCAGTGCTAGACTCGGGAGGGGGTACCAAGAGACCCAGTACTTC
d_call: TRBD2
clone_size: few
j_call: TRBJ2-5
v_call: TRBV20-1

cdr3_aa: CASSPRGPGANVLTF
cdr3_nt: TGTGCCAGCAGCCCAAGGGGTCCTGGGGCCAACGTCCTGACTTTC
d_call: .
clone_size: few
j_call: TRBJ2-6
v_call: TRBV11-2

cdr3_aa: CASSLYLAGGSTDTQYF
cdr3_nt: TGTGCCAGCAGTTTGTATCTAGCGGGGGGCAGCACAGATACGCAGTATTTT
d_call: TRBD2
clone_size: few
j_call: TRBJ2-3
v_call: TRBV12-3/TRBV12-4

cdr3_aa: CASSLTVRGGFEDEQFF
cdr3_nt: TGTGCCAGCAGCCTTACCGTACGGGGGGGATTTGAGGATGAGCAGTTCTTC
d_call: TRBD2
clone_size: .
j_call: TRBJ2-1
v_call: TRBV9

cdr3_aa: CSATLFPFTSGSGEQYF
cdr3_nt: TGCAGTGCTACCCTCTTCCCCTTTACTAGCGGGAGCGGAGAGCAGTACTTC
d_call: TRBD2
clone_size: .
j_call: TRBJ2-4
v_call: TRBV20-1

cdr3_aa: CASSLYRGRQETQYF
cdr3_nt: TGTGCCAGCAGCCTCTATCGGGGCAGGCAAGAGACCCAGTACTTC
d_call: .
clone_size: .
j_call: TRBJ2-5
v_call: TRBV6-5

cdr3_aa: CASRQQGRSNQPQHF
cdr3_nt: TGTGCCAGCAGGCAACAGGGAAGGAGCAATCAGCCCCAGCATTTT
d_call: .
clone_size: few
j_call: TRBJ1-5
v_call: TRBV12-3/TRBV12-4

cdr3_aa: CASSPDIQAKNIQYF
cdr3_nt: TGTGCCAGCTCACCAGATATACAGGCCAAAAACATTCAGTACTTC
d_call: .
clone_size: few
j_call: TRBJ2-4
v_call: TRBV18

cdr3_aa: CASSLTKLGTQYF
cdr3_nt: TGTGCCAGCAGCTTAACTAAATTAGGGACCCAGTACTTC
d_call: .
clone_size: .
j_call: TRBJ2-5
v_call: TRBV7-7

cdr3_aa: CASSSGGAGRETQYF
cdr3_nt: TGCGCCAGCAGCTCGGGCGGAGCGGGGAGAGAGACCCAGTACTTC
d_call: TRBD2
clone_size: .
j_call: TRBJ2-5
v_call: TRBV5-1

cdr3_aa: CATSRDKAPTYEQYF
cdr3_nt: TGTGCCACCAGCAGAGATAAGGCGCCAACCTACGAGCAGTACTTC
d_call: .
clone_size: few
j_call: TRBJ2-7
v_call: TRBV15